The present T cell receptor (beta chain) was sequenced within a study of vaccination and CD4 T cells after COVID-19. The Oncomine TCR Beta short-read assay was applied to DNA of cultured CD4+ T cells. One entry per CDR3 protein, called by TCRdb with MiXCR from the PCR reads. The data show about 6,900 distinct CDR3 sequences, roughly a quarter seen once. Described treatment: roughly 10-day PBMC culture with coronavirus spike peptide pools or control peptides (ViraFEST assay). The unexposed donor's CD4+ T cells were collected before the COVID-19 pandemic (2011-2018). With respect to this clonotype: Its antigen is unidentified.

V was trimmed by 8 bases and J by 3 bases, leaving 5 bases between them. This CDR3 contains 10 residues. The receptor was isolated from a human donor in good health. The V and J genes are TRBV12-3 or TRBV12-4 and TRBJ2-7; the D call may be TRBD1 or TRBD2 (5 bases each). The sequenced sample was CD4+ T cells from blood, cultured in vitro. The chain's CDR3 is CASGGYEQYF. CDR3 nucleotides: TGTGCCAGCGGGGGCTACGAGCAGTACTTC.